The 13 T cell receptor beta chains below all came from one sample that was sequenced in a study of vaccination and CD4 T cells after COVID-19. At the Johns Hopkins FTIC core, DNA taken from cultured CD4+ T cells was sequenced by way of the Oncomine TCR Beta short-read assay. TCRdb independently ran MiXCR on the PCR reads; one entry per CDR3 protein. This sample has 9,500 to 15,000 distinct CDR3 sequences; about 50% occur once, and the top ten carry about 14%. The treatment was: 10-day PBMC culture with coronavirus spike peptide pools or control peptides (ViraFEST assay). These receptors have no known antigen. Specimen: CD4+ T cells from blood, cultured in vitro. Source of these receptors: a human donor who had recovered from COVID-19.

This clonotype was detected only a few times. The chain links TRBV24-1 to TRBJ2-3, with D perhaps matching TRBD1 or TRBD2 (5 bases each). V was cut by 3 bases and J by 6 bases, with 12 bases left in between. This CDR3 has 14 residues. CDR1 and CDR2 from the germline V gene are KGHDR and SFDVKD. The CDR3 DNA reads TGTGCCACCAGTGATCCGGCCGGGGCGGATACGCAGTATTTT. Residues: CATSDPAGADTQYF.

The chain couples TRBV5-4 to TRBJ1-2; D uncertain. With 2 bases removed from V and 6 bases from J, the gap between germline ends came to 14 bases. CDR3 length equals 14 residues. Germline-derived CDR1 and CDR2 are SGHNT and YYREEE (reference sequence). This chain's CDR3 is CASSFYGIQHGYTF. The CDR3 DNA is TGTGCCAGCAGCTTTTATGGGATCCAGCATGGCTACACCTTC.

This chain uses TRBV28 with TRBJ1-5, with a weak D call TRBD1 (5 bases). The CDR3 is 14 amino acids. Deletions cut 3 bases from V and 6 bases from J, with 12 bases between. Germline values: CDR1 MDHEN, CDR2 SYDVKM. The CDR3 DNA is TGTGCCAGCAGTTTGTCGGGGGGTGGTCAGCCCCAGCATTTT. Translated, it gives CASSLSGGGQPQHF.

CDR3 sequence reads: CASSRQGKNTGELFF. For the CDR3, the DNA is TGTGCCAGCAGCAGGCAGGGGAAGAACACCGGGGAGCTGTTTTTT. The V call is TRBV6-2 or TRBV6-3, the J call TRBJ2-2, with TRBD1 as a possible D gene (6 bases). Deletions cut 6 bases from V and 1 base from J, with 12 bases between. The CDR3 covers 15 residues. Per germline, CDR1 MNHEY and CDR2 SVGEGT.

This clonotype showed up just a few times. The CDR3 bases are TGTGCCTGGAGTTCTACCGCAAGACAGCAGTTCTTC. Its protein is CAWSSTARQQFF. This chain links TRBV30 with TRBJ2-1, with unresolved D. CDR1 and CDR2 (germline): GTSNPN, SVGIG (reference sequence). CDR3 length: 12 residues. V lost 2 bases and J lost 11, with 13 bases in between.

This chain uses TRBV7-6 with TRBJ2-4; tentatively, D is TRBD2 (6 bases). Germline CDR1 and CDR2: SGHVS and FNYEAQ. This CDR3 region has 15 residues. The V end was cut by 5 bases, the J end by 2 bases, with 13 bases between. This CDR3 is CASSLVGGPKNIQYF. CDR3 DNA: TGTGCCAGCAGCCTAGTCGGGGGTCCCAAAAACATTCAGTACTTC. The full variable domain, with the rest looked up from reference TRBV7-6 and TRBJ2-4, is GAGVSQSPRYKVTKRGQDVALRCDPISGHVSLYWYRQALGQGPEFLTYFNYEAQQDKSGLPNDRFSAERPEGSISTLTIQRTEQRDSAMYRCASSLVGGPKNIQYFGAGTRLSVL.

The chain has TRBV30 and TRBJ1-6, with TRBD1 as a possible D gene (6 bases). The germline V and J ends were trimmed by 6 bases and 7 bases, with 16 bases remaining between them. Germline CDR1 reads GTSNPN; CDR2 reads SVGIG (reference sequence). The CDR3 has 14 residues. Here the CDR3 DNA reads TGTGCCTGTATAACAGGGTTGCGAAATTCACCCCTCCACTTT. Translating it yields CACITGLRNSPLHF.

This sequence joins TRBV5-1 and TRBJ2-3; no reliable D call. V dropped 4 bases and J dropped 1 base, with 13 bases sitting between them. Germline CDR1 and CDR2: SGHRS and YFSETQ. The CDR3 has 15 residues. The CDR3 region is CASSLPGRRTDTQYF. The CDR3 DNA reads as TGCGCCAGCAGCCTCCCAGGCCGGCGCACAGATACGCAGTATTTT.

The J gene is TRBJ1-1, the V gene TRBV7-9; D not certain. Trimming pared 5 bases from V and 6 bases from J, leaving 22 bases between. Germline lookup yields CDR1 SEHNR and CDR2 FQNEAQ (reference sequence). This CDR3 spans 16 amino acids. CDR3 nucleotides: TGTGCCAGCAGCCGTCAGATATGGACCCACTCAGCTGAAGCTTTCTTT. Encoded protein: CASSRQIWTHSAEAFF.

This clonotype was seen just once. The chain is built from TRBV5-4 and TRBJ2-1; D gene uncertain. Trimming removed 0 bases from V and 0 bases from J, with 13 bases in between. Germline V gives CDR1 SGHNT, CDR2 YYREEE (reference sequence). The CDR3 covers 17 residues. CDR3 protein: CASSLEGAPSSYNEQFF. The CDR3 region has the DNA TGTGCCAGCAGCTTGGAAGGAGCGCCGAGCTCCTACAATGAGCAGTTCTTC.

The V call is TRBV11-2, the J call TRBJ2-5; TRBD2 matches 13 bases. Germline CDR1 SGHAT, CDR2 FQNNGV. Losses at the gene ends were 5 bases for V and 0 bases for J; bases not matched to a gene: 9. The CDR3 consists of 18 residues. CDR3 nucleotides: TGTGCCAGCAGCAAATTCGGACTAGCGGGGGATTACCAAGAGACCCAGTACTTC. Translated, it gives CASSKFGLAGDYQETQYF.

For the CDR3, the DNA is TGTGCCAGCAGTTACCTGGGACCGGTCGGGGAGACCCAGTACTTC. Protein sequence: CASSYLGPVGETQYF. The J gene is TRBJ2-5, the V gene TRBV6-5; D is possibly TRBD1 or TRBD2 (5 bases each). The CDR3 consists of 15 residues. V lost 2 bases and J 5 bases, leaving 15 bases between the germline ends. CDR1 and CDR2 (germline): MNHEY, SVGAGI.

The genes are TRBV2 and TRBJ2-7, with 9 bases fitting TRBD2. The CDR3 has 13 amino acids. The V gene end was trimmed by 9 bases and the J gene end by 4 bases; junction bases not matched to a gene: 7. Germline-derived CDR1 and CDR2 are SNHLY and FYNNEI. CDR3 sequence (DNA): TGTGCCAGTCAGGGGCGGGAGGGTTACGAGCAGTACTTC. Its translation is CASQGREGYEQYF.